This TCR beta chain stems from a study of vaccination effects on CD4 cells after COVID-19. Study-wide background: Post-vaccine specimens were collected at a median of 72 days following the second dose.

On this clone itself: Its cognate antigen is unknown.

Germline V gives CDR1 LNHDA, CDR2 SQIVND (reference sequence). The CDR3 runs to 14 residues. Trimming cost V 4 bases and J 3 bases, with 7 bases left between them. Expansion with viral peptide pools was applied to antigen-specific CD4+ T cells by the ViraFEST assay prior to sequencing. Subsequent to a culture period of under 11 days, CD4+ T cells were isolated. BNT162b2 vaccine or mRNA-1273 vaccine was given to participants in two doses. Testing of the vaccine recipients showed negative nucleocapsid antibodies and no prior SARS-CoV-2 infection. IL-2 at about 10 IU/ml and peptides at 8.5 to 10 ug/ml were added to cultured PBMC, fewer than 2.5 million per well. IL-2 medium supplanted half the medium on days 3 and 7. The repertoire was sequenced with immunoSEQ multiplex PCR; TCRdb's copy has only in-frame clones and lacks some. The sample records some 74,000 clones, around 81% being singletons.

The sequence came from a human donor who received a COVID-19 vaccine. Specimen: CD4+ T cells from PBMCs cultured with HCoV-229E spike peptides, collected after COVID-19 vaccination. This chain uses TRBV19 with TRBJ2-6, with a weak D call TRBD2 (5 bases). For the CDR3, the DNA is TGTGCCAGTAGTAGCAGCGGTGGGGCCAACGTCCTGACTTTC. It yields the protein CASSSSGGANVLTF.